One and the same sample provided the 5 T cell receptor beta chains below, sequenced in a study of blood T cell repertoires in COVID-19. Sequencing used immunoSEQ multiplex PCR; TCRdb keeps in-frame clones, though not all of them. This sample has roughly 250,000 clones, with roughly 90% found just once. Sequenced material: peripheral blood. Every receptor here comes from a man aged 30-40 years with acute or convalescent COVID-19.

The chain carries TRBV7-3 and TRBJ1-1; D gene uncertain. This CDR3 has 14 amino acids. Between the trimmed V and J ends, which lost 5 bases and 3 bases, there was a span of 13 bases. Germline CDR1 is SGHTA and CDR2 is FQGTGA. The CDR3 bases are TGTGCCAGCAGCCCCCCCGAGTTGGACACTGAAGCTTTCTTT. This encodes CASSPPELDTEAFF.

This chain connects TRBV14 to TRBJ2-1; 9 positions match TRBD2. CDR1 SGHDN and CDR2 FVKESK come from the germline V gene. The CDR3 runs to 16 residues. Trimming removed 4 bases from V and 0 bases from J; junction bases left unmatched: 4. Here the CDR3 reads CASSPLTSGSYNEQFF. In DNA, the CDR3 is TGTGCCAGCAGCCCTTTGACTAGCGGCTCCTACAATGAGCAGTTCTTC.

The chain is built from TRBV5-6 and TRBJ1-5, with 10 bases aligning to TRBD1. Unmatched junction bases numbered 13, after V lost 4 bases and J lost 0 bases. Germline values: CDR1 SGHDT, CDR2 YYEEEE. The CDR3 length is 19 residues. This CDR3 is CASSRGLGQGLYSNQPQHF. CDR3 nucleotide sequence: TGTGCCAGCAGCCGGGGCCTGGGACAGGGGCTTTATAGCAATCAGCCCCAGCATTTT.

This clone was picked up one time. V usage is TRBV27 and J usage is TRBJ1-1; D is undetermined. V dropped 4 bases and J dropped 0 bases, with 9 bases sitting between them. The CDR3 totals 14 residues. Germline CDR1 and CDR2: MNHEY and SMNVEV (reference sequence). The CDR3 spells CASSSPRMNTEAFF. The CDR3 DNA is TGTGCCAGCAGTTCCCCTAGGATGAACACTGAAGCTTTCTTT.

The chain recombines TRBV3-1 (or the pseudogene TRBV3-2) with TRBJ1-5; 8 bases line up with TRBD1. The CDR3 has 15 residues. CDR1 is LGHDT and CDR2 is YNNKEL in the germline V gene (reference sequence). V lost 4 bases to trimming and J lost 4 bases; unmatched junction nucleotides: 6. The CDR3 spells CASSLDGTGNQPQHF. CDR3 in DNA: TGTGCCAGCAGCCTTGACGGGACAGGTAATCAGCCCCAGCATTTT.